This TCR beta chain was observed in a study of blood T cell repertoires in COVID-19. Study background: There were acute and convalescent COVID-19 samples, and they came from the United States, Italy and Spain.

Original handling: The assay estimated nucleated cells by amplifying reference gene primers. TCRdb keeps only in-frame clones here, not all; method: immunoSEQ multiplex PCR. V and J calls and clone size are given by that table; D and trimming were obtained from the DNA. The table shows 100,000 to 150,000 clones, with 69% occurring only once. With 4 bases clipped from V and 4 bases from J, the junction kept 8 bases outside the gene matches. CDR1 is LGHDT and CDR2 is YNNKEL in the germline V gene (reference sequence). The CDR3 length is 15 residues. Sequencing used peripheral blood. The clonotype comes from a woman between 70 and 85 years old with acute or convalescent COVID-19. J is TRBJ1-1 and V is TRBV3-1 (or the pseudogene TRBV3-2); 8 bases fit TRBD1. CDR3 loop: CASSPRTGIPTEAFF. The CDR3 nucleotides are TGTGCCAGCAGCCCTAGGACAGGGATTCCCACTGAAGCTTTCTTT.